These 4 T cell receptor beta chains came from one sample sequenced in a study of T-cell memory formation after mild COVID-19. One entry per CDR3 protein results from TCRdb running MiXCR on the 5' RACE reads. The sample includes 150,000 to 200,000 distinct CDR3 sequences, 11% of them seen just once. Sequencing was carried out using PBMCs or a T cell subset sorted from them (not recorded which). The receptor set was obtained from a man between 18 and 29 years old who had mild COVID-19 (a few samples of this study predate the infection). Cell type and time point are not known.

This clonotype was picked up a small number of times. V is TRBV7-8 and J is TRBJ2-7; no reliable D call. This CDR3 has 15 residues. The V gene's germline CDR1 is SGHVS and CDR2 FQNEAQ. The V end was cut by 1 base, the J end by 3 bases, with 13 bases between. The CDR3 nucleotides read TGTGCCAGCAGCTTAGGTGGATTCCTAGACTACGAGCAGTACGTC. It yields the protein CASSLGGFLDYEQYV.

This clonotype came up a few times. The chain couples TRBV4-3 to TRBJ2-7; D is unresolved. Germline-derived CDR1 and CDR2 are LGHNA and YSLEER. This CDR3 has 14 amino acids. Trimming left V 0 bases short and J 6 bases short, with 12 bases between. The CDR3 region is CASSQEVSAFEQYF. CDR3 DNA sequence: TGCGCCAGCAGCCAAGAAGTGAGTGCGTTCGAGCAGTACTTC.

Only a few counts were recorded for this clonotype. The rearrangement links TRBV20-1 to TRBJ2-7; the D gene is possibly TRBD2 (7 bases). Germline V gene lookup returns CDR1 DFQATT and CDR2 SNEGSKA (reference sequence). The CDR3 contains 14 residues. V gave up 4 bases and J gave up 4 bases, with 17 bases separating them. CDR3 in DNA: TGCAGTGCTACCTTTTTTGGGGGGGCTTACGAGCAGTACTTC. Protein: CSATFFGGAYEQYF.

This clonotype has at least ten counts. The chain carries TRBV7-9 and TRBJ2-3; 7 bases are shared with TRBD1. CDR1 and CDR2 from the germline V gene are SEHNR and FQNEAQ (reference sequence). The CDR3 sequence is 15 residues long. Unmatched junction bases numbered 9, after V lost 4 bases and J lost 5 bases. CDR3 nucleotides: TGTGCCAGCAGCTACTACGGACAGGTGCTAGATACGCAGTATTTT. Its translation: CASSYYGQVLDTQYF. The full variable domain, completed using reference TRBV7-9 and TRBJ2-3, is DTGVSQNPRHKITKRGQNVTFRCDPISEHNRLYWYRQTLGQGPEFLTYFQNEAQLEKSRLLSDRFSAERPKGSFSTLEIQRTEQGDSAMYLCASSYYGQVLDTQYFGPGTRLTVL.